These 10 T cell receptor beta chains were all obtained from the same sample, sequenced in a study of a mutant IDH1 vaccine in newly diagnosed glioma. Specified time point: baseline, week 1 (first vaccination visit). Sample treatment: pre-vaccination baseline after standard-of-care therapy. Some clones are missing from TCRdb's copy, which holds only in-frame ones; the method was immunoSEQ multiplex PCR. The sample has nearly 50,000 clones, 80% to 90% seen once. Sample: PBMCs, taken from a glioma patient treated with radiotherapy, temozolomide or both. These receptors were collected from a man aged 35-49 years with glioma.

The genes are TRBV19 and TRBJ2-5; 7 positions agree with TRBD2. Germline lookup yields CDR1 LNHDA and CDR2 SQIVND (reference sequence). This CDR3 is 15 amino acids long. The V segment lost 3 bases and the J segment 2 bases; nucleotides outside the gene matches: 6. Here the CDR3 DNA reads TGTGCCAGTAGTATCGGCGGGAGAGGTCAAGAGACCCAGTACTTC. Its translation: CASSIGGRGQETQYF.

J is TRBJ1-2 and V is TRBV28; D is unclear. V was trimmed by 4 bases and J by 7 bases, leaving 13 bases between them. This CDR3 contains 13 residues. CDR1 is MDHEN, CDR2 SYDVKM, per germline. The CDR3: CASSSAPGRGYTF. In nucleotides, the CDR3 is TGTGCCAGCAGTTCCGCCCCCGGCCGTGGCTACACCTTC.

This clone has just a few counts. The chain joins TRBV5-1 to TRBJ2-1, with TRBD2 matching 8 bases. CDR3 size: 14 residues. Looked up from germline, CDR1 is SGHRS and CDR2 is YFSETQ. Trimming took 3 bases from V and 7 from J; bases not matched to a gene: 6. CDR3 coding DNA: TGCGCCAGCAGCTACCCGGGACTAGGGAATGAGCAGTTCTTC. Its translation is CASSYPGLGNEQFF.

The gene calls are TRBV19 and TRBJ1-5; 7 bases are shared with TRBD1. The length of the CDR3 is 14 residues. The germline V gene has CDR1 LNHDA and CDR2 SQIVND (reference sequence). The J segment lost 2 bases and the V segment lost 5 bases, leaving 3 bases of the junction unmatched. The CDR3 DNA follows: TGTGCCAGTAGTCCCGACAGGGGCAATCAGCCCCAGCATTTT. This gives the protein CASSPDRGNQPQHF.

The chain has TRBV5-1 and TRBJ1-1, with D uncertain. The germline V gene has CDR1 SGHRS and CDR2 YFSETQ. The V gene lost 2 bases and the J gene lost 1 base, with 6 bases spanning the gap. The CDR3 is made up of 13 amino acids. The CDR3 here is CASSFVANTEAFF. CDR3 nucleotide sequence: TGCGCCAGCAGCTTCGTGGCGAACACTGAAGCTTTCTTT. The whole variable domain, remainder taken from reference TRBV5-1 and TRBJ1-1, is KAGVTQTPRYLIKTRGQQVTLSCSPISGHRSVSWYQQTPGQGLQFLFEYFSETQRNKGNFPGRFSGRQFSNSRSEMNVSTLELGDSALYLCASSFVANTEAFFGQGTRLTVV.

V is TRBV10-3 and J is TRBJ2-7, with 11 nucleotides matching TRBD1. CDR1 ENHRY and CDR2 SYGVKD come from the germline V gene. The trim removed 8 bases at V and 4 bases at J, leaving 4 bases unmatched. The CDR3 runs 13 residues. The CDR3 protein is CAIQGQGAYEQYF. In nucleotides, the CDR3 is TGTGCCATCCAAGGACAGGGGGCGTACGAGCAGTACTTC.

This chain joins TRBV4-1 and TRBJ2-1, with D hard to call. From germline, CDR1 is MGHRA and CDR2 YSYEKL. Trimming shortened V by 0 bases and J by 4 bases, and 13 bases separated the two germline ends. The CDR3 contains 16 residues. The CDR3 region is CASSQEGSGAYNEQFF. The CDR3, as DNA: TGCGCCAGCAGCCAAGAGGGATCAGGTGCTTACAATGAGCAGTTCTTC.

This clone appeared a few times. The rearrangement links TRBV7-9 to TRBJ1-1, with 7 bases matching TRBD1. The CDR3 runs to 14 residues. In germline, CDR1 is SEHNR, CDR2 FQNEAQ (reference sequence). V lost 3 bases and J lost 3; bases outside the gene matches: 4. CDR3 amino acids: CASSFTGAHTEAFF. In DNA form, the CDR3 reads TGTGCCAGCAGCTTCACAGGGGCTCACACTGAAGCTTTCTTT.

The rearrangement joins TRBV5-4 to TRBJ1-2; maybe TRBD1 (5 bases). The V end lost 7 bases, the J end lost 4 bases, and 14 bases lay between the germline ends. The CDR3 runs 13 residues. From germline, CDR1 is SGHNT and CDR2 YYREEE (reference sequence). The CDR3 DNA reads TGTGCCAGCGGCCTCGGCGGGGGCTATGGCTACACCTTC. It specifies CASGLGGGYGYTF.

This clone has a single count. As DNA, the CDR3 is TGCAGCGTCCGTACCGTAGATACGCAGTATTTT. Protein product: CSVRTVDTQYF. V is TRBV29-1 and J is TRBJ2-3; the D is unclear. The CDR3 has 11 residues. The germline CDR1 and CDR2 sequences are SQVTM and ANQGSEA. V was cut by 6 bases and J by 5 bases, with 9 bases left in between.